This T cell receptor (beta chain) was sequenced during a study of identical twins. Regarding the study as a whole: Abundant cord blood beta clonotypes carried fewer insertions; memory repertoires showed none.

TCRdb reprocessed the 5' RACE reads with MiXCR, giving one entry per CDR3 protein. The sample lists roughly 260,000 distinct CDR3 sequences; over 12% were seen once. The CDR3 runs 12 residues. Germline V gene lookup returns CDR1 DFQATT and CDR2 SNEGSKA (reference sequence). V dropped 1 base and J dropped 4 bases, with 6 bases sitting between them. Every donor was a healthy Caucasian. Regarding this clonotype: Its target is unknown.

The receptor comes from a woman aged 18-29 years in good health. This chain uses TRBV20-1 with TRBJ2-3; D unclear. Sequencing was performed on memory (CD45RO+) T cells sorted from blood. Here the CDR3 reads CSARGRADTQYF. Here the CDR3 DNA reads TGCAGTGCTAGAGGTCGGGCAGATACGCAGTATTTT.